A selection of T cell receptor beta chains follows, all from one sample in a study of metastatic and nonmetastatic thyroid tumors. TCRdb reassembled clones from the PCR reads with MiXCR. This table has fewer than 25,000 clones, about 25% appearing once. The sample was blood. The receptor set was obtained from a male donor with papillary thyroid cancer or a benign thyroid nodule (not recorded which). Some clones in this sample may be carry-over from other donors' samples. The conserved cysteine and the conserved F or W are not part of the CDR3 here.

V	length	J	CDR3
TRBV10-1	13	TRBJ2-1	ASSEGTTRMNEQF
TRBV2	12	TRBJ2-4	ASSGPVSKNIQY
TRBV4-1	16	TRBJ1-6	ASSQEGTAPIQTSPLH
TRBV6-1	15	TRBJ2-2	ASKDPTSGTNTGELF
TRBV28	14	TRBJ1-3	ASSPAGTASGNTIY
TRBV30	16	TRBJ2-4	AWRAGGGGFRAKNIQY
TRBV6-1	11	TRBJ2-3	ASSPFSTDTQY
TRBV19	14	TRBJ1-5	ASSIERSRGSQPQH
TRBV7-9	9	TRBJ2-5	ASSLGGTQY
TRBV12-3/TRBV12-4	13	TRBJ1-1	ASSLLGAMNTEAF
TRBV2	14	TRBJ1-3	ASSASGRMSGNTIY
TRBV11-3	13	TRBJ2-7	ASSPGQFQSYEQY
TRBV5-8	11	TRBJ1-2	ASSRDREKVYT
TRBV7-3	12	TRBJ2-1	ASSLAGVNDEQF
TRBV20-1	10	TRBJ2-7	SVRTPNYEQY
TRBV20-1	14	TRBJ2-5	SARECPSGSEETQY
TRBV10-2	10	TRBJ1-1	ASSEADFEAF